A selection of T cell receptor beta chains follows, all from one sample in a study of blood T cell repertoires in COVID-19. Clones were sequenced by immunoSEQ multiplex PCR, and TCRdb holds only the in-frame ones, with some missing. This sample has some 320,000 clones; approximately 89% occur once, and the top ten carry approximately 2.9%. Input material: PBMCs or T cells enriched from blood (not recorded which). These receptors all come from a woman in her forties or fifties who had been exposed to COVID-19. The CDR3 runs from the conserved cysteine through the conserved F or W.

CDR3 protein	V gene	J gene
CASSPYTDTQYF	TRBV5-5	TRBJ2-3
CASSPGQGLAFF	TRBV7-9	TRBJ1-1
CASSPGGSFHGQHF	TRBV5-4	TRBJ1-5
CASSFIPGQGNYEQYF	TRBV5-1	TRBJ2-7
CASSLVGSEQFF	TRBV7-9	TRBJ2-1
CASRISWGGVDTQYF	TRBV2	TRBJ2-3
CASSTTGTEYNEQFF	TRBV5-1	TRBJ2-1
CASSLGIAGPGNEQFF	TRBV5-1	TRBJ2-1
CASSMRVTGGNEQFF	TRBV19	TRBJ2-1
CASSAWTGGDQPQHF	TRBV7-9	TRBJ1-5
CASSLWGQPANSPLHF	TRBV5-1	TRBJ1-6
CASAAGGLYEQYF	TRBV19	TRBJ2-7
CASSPSWGPRSGNTIYF	TRBV4-1	TRBJ1-3
CASSKGTGGGPGANVLTF	TRBV5-1	TRBJ2-6
CAISEGRGSGPAGTGELFF	TRBV10-3	TRBJ2-2
CSASGPRGETQYF	TRBV20-1	TRBJ2-5
CASSQTGDGLGYTF	TRBV19	TRBJ1-2
CASSQDSTRTNEKLFF	TRBV4-1	TRBJ1-4
CASSLVMNTEAFF	TRBV5-1	TRBJ1-1
CAITSGTGKVEQYF	TRBV10-3	TRBJ2-7